The 9 T cell receptor beta chains below all came from one sample that was sequenced in a study of blood T cell repertoires in COVID-19. The method was immunoSEQ multiplex PCR; TCRdb's version includes in-frame clones alone and lacks a portion of them. The profile covers about 320,000 clones, with over 75% appearing a single time and about 10% taken by the ten largest. The sample consisted of PBMCs or T cells enriched from blood (not recorded which). These receptors all come from a woman younger than 35 who had recovered from COVID-19.

The chain has TRBV5-1 and TRBJ2-4; the D gene is possibly TRBD2 (5 bases). The CDR3 consists of 16 residues. CDR1 is SGHRS, CDR2 YFSETQ, per germline. V was pared by 2 bases and J by 1 base, with 13 bases between. The CDR3 sequence: CASSFDEGMAKNIQYF. In DNA form, the CDR3 reads TGCGCCAGCAGCTTTGATGAGGGTATGGCCAAAAACATTCAGTACTTC.

The chain uses TRBV6-2 or TRBV6-3 and TRBJ1-1; no definite D call. CDR3 size: 13 residues. Trimming took off 0 bases at V and 7 bases at J, with 9 bases between the two ends. Per germline, CDR1 MNHEY and CDR2 SVGEGT. This CDR3 reads CASSYSFQNEAFF. The CDR3, as DNA: TGTGCCAGCAGTTACTCTTTTCAGAATGAAGCTTTCTTT.

This clone was seen just once. The chain joins TRBV7-2 to TRBJ2-1, with 9 bases identical to TRBD2. Losses at the gene ends were 0 bases for V and 5 bases for J; bases not matched to a gene: 8. CDR1 and CDR2 from the germline V gene are SGHTA and FQGNSA. The CDR3 has 17 residues. The CDR3 DNA sequence: TGTGCCAGCAGCTTAGCCTGGGGTAGCGGGGGTGACAATGAGCAGTTCTTC. It encodes CASSLAWGSGGDNEQFF.

The chain is built from TRBV18 and TRBJ2-2; D is unresolved. V was pared by 3 bases and J by 0 bases, with 11 bases between. This CDR3 comprises 16 residues. The germline gives CDR1 KGHSH, CDR2 LQKENI. CDR3 amino acids: CASSPRVTANTGELFF. The DNA of the CDR3 is TGTGCCAGCTCACCCCGGGTCACTGCGAACACCGGGGAGCTGTTTTTT.

This chain uses TRBV14 with TRBJ2-3; a possible D gene is TRBD1 (5 bases). The germline V gene has CDR1 SGHDN and CDR2 FVKESK. Trimming shortened V by 3 bases and J by 0 bases, and 10 bases separated the two germline ends. The CDR3 runs 15 residues. DNA of the CDR3: TGTGCCAGCAGCCACGGGTGGACAAGCACAGATACGCAGTATTTT. Its translation is CASSHGWTSTDTQYF.

This rearrangement joins TRBV27 to TRBJ2-5, with TRBD2 matching 10 bases. J lost 5 bases, V lost 4 bases, and 13 bases had no gene match. This CDR3 has 17 amino acids. Germline V gives CDR1 MNHEY, CDR2 SMNVEV (reference sequence). The DNA for the CDR3 is TGTGCCAGCAGTTCCGAGTCAAGCGGGAGGGCGTTGGAGACCCAGTACTTC. As protein: CASSSESSGRALETQYF.

The rearrangement links TRBV14 to TRBJ1-2, with 7 positions matching TRBD1. The CDR3 consists of 16 residues. The germline V gene has CDR1 SGHDN and CDR2 FVKESK. Trimming cost V 5 bases and J 7 bases; bases outside gene matches: 16. For the CDR3, the DNA is TGTGCCAGCAGCTCCCCCCGAGGAGGGGGCTCCACTGGCTACACCTTC. It translates to CASSSPRGGGSTGYTF.

This chain joins TRBV27 and TRBJ2-2; no clear D gene. Germline loops: CDR1 MNHEY, CDR2 SMNVEV (reference sequence). With 2 bases removed from V and 8 bases from J, the gap between germline ends came to 9 bases. The CDR3 sequence is 13 residues long. CDR3 sequence (DNA): TGTGCCAGCAGTTTACTCCCTGAGGGGGAGCTGTTTTTT. This encodes CASSLLPEGELFF.

In the case of this clone: Other nucleotide sequences in the sample specify the same CDR3. V usage is TRBV5-1 and J usage is TRBJ1-1; 8 nucleotides line up with TRBD1. This CDR3 comprises 14 residues. The V gene's germline CDR1 is SGHRS and CDR2 YFSETQ. The V and J ends lost 4 bases and 1 base, in that order; junction bases with no gene match: 3. CDR3 sequence reads: CASSGGQGNTEAFF. CDR3 DNA sequence: TGCGCCAGCAGCGGCGGACAGGGGAACACTGAAGCTTTCTTT.